A selection of T cell receptor beta chains follows, all from one sample in a study of cytomegalovirus exposure and HLA in healthy donors. The data were produced by immunoSEQ multiplex PCR, yet TCRdb's version contains in-frame clones alone and is incomplete. The sample shows around 150,000 clones, about 78% of them seen only once. The sequenced sample was PBMCs. The receptor source for this set is a male donor in good health and CMV-seronegative. Both conserved end residues are part of each CDR3. Each record gives: J gene, clone size, V gene, D gene, CDR3 protein, CDR3 DNA. A D gene is named only where the DNA matches it firmly. Size is omitted from some rows. Given values are once, few, many or a class for expanded clones.

TRBJ1-3 | - | TRBV9 | - | CASSVVPGAGNTIYF | TGTGCCAGCAGCGTAGTACCAGGGGCTGGAAACACCATATATTTT
TRBJ2-2 | - | TRBV28 | TRBD1 | CASSSWTGGPGELFF | TGTGCCAGCAGTTCTTGGACAGGTGGTCCCGGGGAGCTGTTTTTT
TRBJ1-2 | - | TRBV10-3 | - | CAISDSGVNYGYTF | TGTGCCATCAGTGATTCGGGGGTTAACTATGGCTACACCTTC
TRBJ1-4 | - | TRBV5-4 | - | CASSRDTGPEKLFF | TGTGCCAGCAGCCGAGACACAGGCCCTGAAAAACTGTTTTTT
TRBJ2-5 | - | TRBV5-1 | TRBD1 | CASSPGTGSQETQYF | TGCGCCAGCAGCCCCGGGACAGGGTCACAAGAGACCCAGTACTTC
TRBJ1-2 | - | TRBV27 | - | CASSFMQGLNGYTF | TGTGCCAGCAGTTTCATGCAGGGGCTTAATGGCTACACCTTC
TRBJ1-2 | - | TRBV7-6 | - | CASSPGQPYGYTF | TGTGCCAGCAGCCCCGGACAGCCCTATGGCTACACCTTC
TRBJ2-3 | - | TRBV4-2 | - | CASRRDTKTTDTQYF | TGTGCCAGCAGACGGGACACCAAGACCACAGATACGCAGTATTTT
TRBJ2-4 | - | TRBV9 | TRBD2 | CASSALAGRENIQYF | TGTGCCAGCAGCGCACTAGCGGGAAGGGAAAACATTCAGTACTTC
TRBJ1-5 | - | TRBV15 | - | CATSRDRTEDYYSNQPQHF | TGTGCCACCAGCAGAGATCGAACAGAGGACTACTATAGCAATCAGCCCCAGCATTTT
TRBJ2-3 | - | TRBV27 | TRBD2 | CASTPAGAPDTQYF | TGTGCCAGCACCCCAGCGGGAGCACCGGATACGCAGTATTTT
TRBJ2-5 | once | TRBV19 | - | CASRELYQETQYF | TGTGCCAGCCGAGAGTTGTACCAAGAGACCCAGTACTTC
TRBJ2-7 | - | TRBV7-8 | TRBD1 | CASTKGGQGKNEQYF | TGTGCCAGCACAAAAGGGGGACAGGGGAAAAACGAGCAGTACTTC
TRBJ1-2 | - | TRBV14 | TRBD1 | CASSQVLGQSYGYTF | TGTGCCAGCAGCCAAGTTTTGGGACAGAGCTATGGCTACACCTTC
TRBJ2-1 | once | TRBV27 | TRBD1 | CASSLRDRGHREGLGEQFF | TGTGCCAGCAGTCTCCGGGACAGGGGGCATAGGGAGGGTCTTGGTGAGCAGTTCTTC
TRBJ1-2 | - | TRBV2 | TRBD1 | CASSAGRGRSGYTF | TGTGCCAGCAGTGCGGGCAGGGGGCGGAGTGGCTACACCTTC
TRBJ2-7 | - | TRBV5-1 | TRBD2 | CASSLAPPSGSYEQYF | TGCGCCAGCAGCTTGGCCCCCCCTAGCGGGAGTTACGAGCAGTACTTC
TRBJ1-5 | - | TRBV6-1 | - | CASSAGKGGNQPQHF | TGTGCCAGCAGTGCCGGGAAGGGGGGCAATCAGCCCCAGCATTTT
TRBJ1-1 | once | TRBV7-2 | TRBD1 | CASSLDPRGLTEAFF | TGTGCCAGCAGCTTAGATCCCAGGGGGCTCACTGAAGCTTTCTTT
TRBJ2-1 | - | TRBV6-5 | TRBD1 | CASSLDRVPYNEQFF | TGTGCCAGCAGCCTTGACAGGGTCCCCTACAATGAGCAGTTCTTC
TRBJ2-1 | - | TRBV7-2 | - | CASRPNAPYNEQFF | TGTGCCAGCAGGCCTAATGCGCCCTACAATGAGCAGTTCTTC
TRBJ2-5 | - | TRBV6-1 | TRBD2 | CASSDTGGTSKETQYF | TGTGCCAGCAGTGATACGGGTGGGACTAGCAAGGAGACCCAGTACTTC
TRBJ1-6 | - | TRBV2 | - | CASAARAGSPLHF | TGTGCCAGCGCGGCCCGCGCGGGCTCACCCCTCCACTTT
TRBJ2-2 | - | TRBV10-3 | - | CAISESAGELFF | TGTGCCATCAGTGAGTCCGCCGGGGAGCTGTTTTTT
TRBJ1-1 | once | TRBV7-2 | - | CASSLAELGADKAFF | TGTGCCAGCAGCTTAGCGGAATTGGGAGCCGATAAAGCTTTCTTT
TRBJ2-7 | - | TRBV9 | TRBD1 | CASSVTPGGASDEQYF | TGTGCCAGCAGCGTGACCCCAGGGGGCGCCTCCGACGAGCAGTACTTC
TRBJ2-2 | - | TRBV7-3 | - | CASSPHPGQNTGELFF | TGTGCCAGCAGCCCCCACCCGGGACAAAACACCGGGGAGCTGTTTTTT
TRBJ1-6 | once | TRBV7-9 | - | CASSLRAANSPLHF | TGTGCCAGCAGCTTGCGGGCAGCTAATTCACCCCTCCACTTT
TRBJ1-6 | few | TRBV4-3 | - | CASSQEAKNSPLHF | TGCGCCAGCAGCCAAGAAGCCAAAAATTCACCCCTCCACTTT
TRBJ2-5 | - | TRBV4-3 | TRBD2 | CASSQDPAGLQETQYF | TGCGCCAGCAGCCAAGATCCAGCGGGGCTCCAAGAGACCCAGTACTTC
TRBJ1-4 | - | TRBV4-1 | TRBD1 | CASSQDGTGLSEKLFF | TGCGCCAGCAGCCAAGACGGGACAGGGTTGAGCGAAAAACTGTTTTTT
TRBJ1-1 | - | TRBV7-9 | TRBD1 | CASSEAGGITEAFF | TGTGCCAGCAGCGAGGCAGGGGGAATCACTGAAGCTTTCTTT
TRBJ2-7 | - | TRBV7-9 | - | CASSPRSGVYYEQYF | TGTGCCAGCAGCCCCCGTTCGGGGGTTTACTACGAGCAGTACTTC
TRBJ2-1 | - | TRBV7-9 | TRBD2 | CASSVDRASGGSLNEQFF | TGTGCCAGCAGCGTCGACCGGGCTAGCGGGGGGTCACTCAATGAGCAGTTCTTC
TRBJ2-3 | - | TRBV9 | - | CASSDGQSISGSFSTDTQYF | TGTGCCAGCAGCGATGGACAATCTATCTCAGGGTCCTTTAGCACAGATACGCAGTATTTT
TRBJ2-5 | - | TRBV7-3 | - | CASSPDYQETQYF | TGTGCCAGCAGCCCGGACTATCAAGAGACCCAGTACTTC
TRBJ1-2 | few | TRBV6-5 | - | CASIPGEGNYGYTF | TGTGCCAGCATTCCAGGGGAGGGAAACTATGGCTACACCTTC
TRBJ2-2 | - | TRBV5-4 | - | CASSRTGINTGELFF | TGTGCCAGCAGCCGAACAGGGATTAACACCGGGGAGCTGTTTTTT
TRBJ2-4 | - | TRBV30 | - | CAWSNSAGNIQYF | TGTGCCTGGAGTAATTCCGCCGGGAACATTCAGTACTTC
TRBJ2-2 | - | TRBV11-1 | TRBD1 | CASSSYRGQNTGELFF | TGTGCCAGCAGCTCCTACAGGGGGCAGAACACCGGGGAGCTGTTTTTT
TRBJ2-7 | few | TRBV5-1 | - | CASSLATTSYEQYF | TGCGCCAGCAGCTTGGCAACGACTAGCTACGAGCAGTACTTC
TRBJ2-5 | - | TRBV5-6 | TRBD1 | CASSAKGQGGETQYF | TGTGCCAGCAGCGCGAAAGGACAGGGGGGAGAGACCCAGTACTTC
TRBJ1-5 | - | TRBV6-1 | TRBD1 | CASSEAGTGGMGQPQHF | TGTGCCAGCAGTGAAGCAGGGACAGGGGGCATGGGTCAGCCCCAGCATTTT
TRBJ1-3 | - | TRBV10-3 | - | CAISDLNSGNTIYF | TGTGCCATCAGTGACCTTAACTCTGGAAACACCATATATTTT
TRBJ1-5 | - | TRBV9 | TRBD1 | CASSATGASNQPQHF | TGTGCCAGCAGCGCGACAGGGGCTAGCAATCAGCCCCAGCATTTT
TRBJ2-2 | - | TRBV5-1 | TRBD1 | CASSLDRGDTGELFF | TGCGCCAGCAGCTTGGACAGGGGGGACACCGGGGAGCTGTTTTTT
TRBJ2-7 | once | TRBV9 | TRBD2 | CASSSGLAGGYEQYF | TGTGCCAGCAGCTCAGGACTAGCGGGGGGCTACGAGCAGTACTTC